This TCR beta chain emerged from a study of brain T cells in children with intractable seizures. Only cases whose brain tissue showed the highest T cell transcript signatures were sequenced. Sequencing was performed with immunoSEQ multiplex PCR; in TCRdb, only in-frame clones are kept and a portion is missing. This repertoire shows 7,500 to 9,000 clones, 69% found once; its top ten account for 15% to 20%. Concerning this clone itself: What it binds is unknown.

The germline gives CDR1 LGHNT, CDR2 FRNRAP. The trim removed 6 bases at V and 4 bases at J, leaving 5 bases unmatched. This CDR3 has 15 residues. Overall study results and limits: Absence of clones before surgery may stem from lower sequencing depth. Top 50 brain clonotypes included both public and private clones. Only CDR3 sequence similarity suggested viral specificity, without known HCMV serostatus.

The sample here was resected brain tissue, taken at surgery. The receptor was isolated from a girl aged 2 to 10 with tuberous sclerosis and intractable seizures. The chain joins TRBV12-5 to TRBJ2-3; TRBD2 agrees at 12 bases. As DNA, the CDR3 is TGTGCTAGTGGCCGACTAGCGGGGGCGTCAGATACGCAGTATTTT. Its translation: CASGRLAGASDTQYF.